These T cell receptor beta chains were read from a single sample in a study of shared clonotypes between healthy human individuals. Repertoires were generated with immunoSEQ multiplex PCR, while TCRdb's copy carries only in-frame clones and drops some. The sample yields some 2,400,000 clones, approximately 96% seen once. The source material was naive CD4+ T cells sorted from blood. All receptors come from a man aged 18 to 35 in good health. Each CDR3 is given with its conserved first and last residue. A D gene is named only where the DNA matches it firmly. Rows may omit the clone size; those that give it use once, few, many or a size class.

-	TRBV30	-	TRBJ1-4	CAWSVEGSGEKLFF	TGTGCCTGGAGTGTAGAAGGATCCGGCGAAAAACTGTTTTTT
TRBD1	TRBV10-2	-	TRBJ1-2	CASSAGTGGHGYTF	TGCGCCAGCAGCGCCGGGACAGGGGGCCATGGCTACACCTTC
TRBD1	TRBV6-6	-	TRBJ2-5	CASSLTSGTGKETQYF	TGTGCCAGCAGCCTAACATCCGGGACAGGGAAAGAGACCCAGTACTTC
-	TRBV10-3	few	TRBJ2-5	CAISDQETQYF	TGTGCCATCAGTGACCAAGAGACCCAGTACTTC
-	TRBV6-6	-	TRBJ2-7	CASSYLDSAFYEQYF	TGTGCCAGCAGTTACCTGGACAGCGCCTTCTACGAGCAGTACTTC
-	TRBV2	-	TRBJ2-2	CASSLQDASTGELFF	TGTGCCAGCAGTTTACAGGACGCCTCAACCGGGGAGCTGTTTTTT
TRBD2	TRBV9	-	TRBJ2-1	CASSATFAGGSVEQFF	TGTGCCAGCAGCGCCACCTTTGCGGGGGGGTCGGTTGAGCAGTTCTTC
-	TRBV7-3	-	TRBJ1-2	CASSLDPGGGGYTF	TGTGCCAGCAGCTTAGACCCCGGCGGGGGAGGCTACACCTTC
TRBD2	TRBV6-1	-	TRBJ2-3	CASSTQAGPGDTQYF	TGTGCCAGCAGTACCCAAGCGGGGCCGGGGGATACGCAGTATTTT
TRBD1	TRBV19	-	TRBJ2-1	CAAPSTGAEQFF	TGTGCCGCCCCCTCGACAGGGGCTGAGCAGTTCTTC
-	TRBV12-5	-	TRBJ1-1	CASGSEANTEAFF	TGTGCTAGTGGTTCAGAGGCTAACACTGAAGCTTTCTTT
-	TRBV30	-	TRBJ1-4	CAWKRPANEKLFF	TGTGCCTGGAAACGACCAGCTAATGAAAAACTGTTTTTT
-	TRBV6-5	-	TRBJ1-3	CASSSPGNTIYF	TGTGCCAGCAGTTCCCCTGGAAACACCATATATTTT
-	TRBV2	-	TRBJ2-7	CASKETFFLMEQYF	TGTGCCAGCAAGGAGACATTCTTTTTAATGGAGCAGTACTTC
-	TRBV27	-	TRBJ2-7	CASSLKGGSYEQYF	TGTGCCAGCAGTTTAAAAGGGGGTTCCTACGAGCAGTACTTC
-	TRBV11-3	-	TRBJ2-1	CASSPLGGYNEQFF	TGTGCCAGCAGCCCCCTGGGGGGCTACAATGAGCAGTTCTTC
TRBD2	TRBV5-6	-	TRBJ2-1	CASSSRLAGGNEQFF	TGTGCCAGCAGCTCTCGACTAGCGGGAGGGAATGAGCAGTTCTTC
-	TRBV28	-	TRBJ1-1	CASSSPGTPEAFF	TGTGCCAGCAGCTCTCCCGGGACACCCGAAGCTTTCTTT
-	TRBV2	once	TRBJ2-2	CASTVNGPGPGELFF	TGTGCCAGCACGGTTAACGGGCCAGGCCCGGGGGAGCTGTTTTTT
TRBD2	TRBV29-1	-	TRBJ2-4	CSVEDQLFIRGDHAKNIQYF	TGCAGCGTTGAAGATCAGCTTTTCATCCGGGGGGACCACGCCAAAAACATTCAGTACTTC
-	TRBV6-1	-	TRBJ2-7	CASSEGQGTYEQYF	TGTGCCAGCAGTGAAGGTCAGGGAACCTACGAGCAGTACTTC
TRBD2	TRBV7-2	-	TRBJ2-3	CASSTGPLSRGGQYF	TGTGCCAGCAGCACCGGTCCGCTGAGCCGCGGGGGGCAGTATTTT
TRBD1	TRBV5-6	-	TRBJ2-7	CASRLDRGLGEQYF	TGTGCCAGCAGGCTGGACAGGGGGCTAGGGGAGCAGTACTTC
-	TRBV4-1	once	TRBJ2-6	CASSQDGGTGNSGANVLTF	TGCGCCAGCAGCCAAGATGGGGGTACAGGGAACTCTGGGGCCAACGTCCTGACTTTC
-	TRBV7-9	-	TRBJ2-2	CANPGAANTGELFF	TGTGCCAACCCTGGGGCGGCGAACACCGGGGAGCTGTTTTTT
-	TRBV5-1	-	TRBJ2-7	CASSLKYEQYF	TGCGCCAGCAGCTTAAAATACGAGCAGTACTTC
-	TRBV5-1	-	TRBJ2-5	CASSSQWGSETQYF	TGCGCCAGCAGCTCCCAATGGGGTTCAGAGACCCAGTACTTC
-	TRBV6-1	-	TRBJ1-3	CASSEDPSGNTIYF	TGTGCCAGCAGTGAAGATCCCTCTGGAAACACCATATATTTT
-	TRBV6-1	-	TRBJ2-2	CASRVAGDTGELFF	TGTGCCAGCAGGGTGGCAGGGGACACCGGGGAGCTGTTTTTT
-	TRBV5-1	-	TRBJ2-2	CASSLARARAAGELFF	TGCGCCAGCAGCTTGGCCCGGGCTAGGGCGGCCGGGGAGCTGTTTTTT
-	TRBV5-6	-	TRBJ1-1	CASSLVALNTEAFF	TGTGCCAGCAGCTTGGTTGCGCTGAACACTGAAGCTTTCTTT
TRBD1	TRBV2	-	TRBJ1-2	CASSELGTGKGYTF	TGTGCCAGCAGTGAACTGGGGACAGGGAAGGGCTACACCTTC
TRBD1	TRBV5-1	-	TRBJ2-4	CASSPRQGADIQYF	TGCGCCAGCAGCCCTCGACAGGGCGCGGACATTCAGTACTTC
-	TRBV7-8	-	TRBJ1-3	CASSSRTAGSGNTIYF	TGTGCCAGCAGCTCGAGGACAGCGGGCTCTGGAAACACCATATATTTT
-	TRBV6-5	-	TRBJ2-7	CASKGVAAAYEQYF	TGTGCCAGCAAAGGAGTAGCGGCAGCCTACGAGCAGTACTTC
TRBD1	TRBV5-6	-	TRBJ2-1	CASSFPTGGVYNEQFF	TGTGCCAGCAGCTTCCCCACAGGGGGAGTATACAATGAGCAGTTCTTC
TRBD2	TRBV27	-	TRBJ2-3	CASRTGGPVSTDTQYF	TGTGCCAGCAGGACGGGAGGGCCCGTTAGCACAGATACGCAGTATTTT
TRBD1	TRBV6-1	-	TRBJ1-5	CASSGIRDRGANSNQPQHF	TGTGCCAGCAGTGGAATCCGGGACAGGGGGGCTAATTCCAATCAGCCCCAGCATTTT
-	TRBV14	-	TRBJ2-1	CASSQDTGSSYNEQFF	TGTGCCAGCAGCCAAGATACAGGGAGCTCCTACAATGAGCAGTTCTTC
-	TRBV6-5	-	TRBJ1-2	CASSNYYGYTF	TGTGCCAGCAGTAACTACTATGGCTACACCTTC
-	TRBV4-3	-	TRBJ2-3	CASSQDVLTDTQYF	TGCGCCAGCAGCCAAGATGTACTGACAGATACGCAGTATTTT
-	TRBV7-6	-	TRBJ2-6	CASSDSGTASRANVLTF	TGTGCCAGCAGCGATTCCGGGACTGCGAGTAGGGCCAACGTCCTGACTTTC
TRBD1	TRBV11-3	-	TRBJ2-3	CASSSDRGDTDTQYF	TGTGCCAGCAGCTCCGACAGGGGGGACACAGATACGCAGTATTTT
-	TRBV18	-	TRBJ1-1	CASSQIDTNTEAFF	TGTGCCAGCTCACAAATTGACACAAACACTGAAGCTTTCTTT